These 25 T cell receptor beta chains were all obtained from the same sample, sequenced in a study of cytomegalovirus exposure and HLA in healthy donors (dated by TCRdb to 2015 to 2018). To prepare the library, the immunoSEQ multiplex PCR assay was applied. A mixture of 60 forward primers for TCR Vbeta segments and 13 reverse primers for TCR Jbeta segments was used in the multiplex PCR. TCRdb carries this immuneACCESS record with in-frame sequences only. Its versions omit some clonotypes, under half of them owing to an unresolved V gene in the studies checked, with the rest unexplained. The sample's table covers about 88,000 clones. The ten largest clones add up to about 6% of the sample. Input material: PBMCs. The receptor set was obtained from a girl between 10 and 17 years old in good health and CMV-seropositive.

The rearrangement uses TRBV5-6 and TRBJ1-2; D not certain. Trimming left V 4 bases short and J 5 bases short, with 12 bases between. CDR1 and CDR2 (germline): SGHDT, YYEEEE. This CDR3 has 13 residues. CDR3 nucleotide sequence: TGTGCCAGCAGCCAATCTAAACCATATGGCTACACCTTC. Encoded protein: CASSQSKPYGYTF.

V usage is TRBV27 and J usage is TRBJ1-1, with D unresolved. Trimming left V 5 bases short and J 3 bases short, with 13 bases between. This CDR3 is built from 14 residues. Germline V gene lookup returns CDR1 MNHEY and CDR2 SMNVEV (reference sequence). The CDR3 reads CASSPRGLDTEAFF. CDR3 DNA: TGTGCCAGCAGTCCTCGCGGGCTAGACACTGAAGCTTTCTTT.

This sequence joins TRBV10-3 and TRBJ2-7, with 8 bases lining up with TRBD1. The CDR3 has 15 residues. Germline assignment: CDR1 ENHRY and CDR2 SYGVKD. V trimming: 4 bases; J trimming: 2 bases; junction bases outside the gene matches: 7. The CDR3 sequence is CAISATGATAYEQYF. The CDR3, as DNA: TGTGCCATCAGTGCGACAGGGGCTACCGCCTACGAGCAGTACTTC.

The gene calls are TRBV6-5 and TRBJ1-2, with TRBD1 matching over 9 bases. The V gene end was trimmed by 4 bases and the J gene end by 3 bases; junction bases not matched to a gene: 3. The germline V gene has CDR1 MNHEY and CDR2 SVGAGI. The length of the CDR3 is 14 residues. The CDR3 is CASSWRTGDYGYTF. The DNA for the CDR3 is TGTGCCAGCAGTTGGCGGACAGGGGACTATGGCTACACCTTC.

This sequence joins TRBV7-6 and TRBJ1-4; D is possibly TRBD1 (5 bases). Trimming pared 5 bases from V and 5 bases from J, leaving 15 bases between. This CDR3 comprises 15 residues. CDR1 and CDR2 from the germline V gene are SGHVS and FNYEAQ. CDR3 nucleotides: TGTGCCAGCAGCCAAAAATGGGGGGTGAATGAAAAACTGTTTTTT. This encodes CASSQKWGVNEKLFF.

This chain uses TRBV5-1 with TRBJ1-2; D possibly corresponds to TRBD1 (5 bases). Trimming removed 3 bases from V and 6 bases from J, with 9 bases in between. The CDR3 contains 12 residues. CDR1 is SGHRS and CDR2 is YFSETQ in the germline V gene. The CDR3 loop is CASSSQGNGYTF. The CDR3 DNA follows: TGCGCCAGCAGCTCCCAGGGAAATGGCTACACCTTC.

The V call is TRBV5-4, the J call TRBJ1-6; 10 bases are a match to TRBD1. The CDR3 covers 15 residues. Trimming took 1 base from V and 10 from J; bases not matched to a gene: 5. Germline-derived CDR1 and CDR2 are SGHNT and YYREEE (reference sequence). The CDR3 DNA follows: TGTGCCAGCAGCTTGTATGGGACAGGGGAATCACCCCTCCACTTT. Translation: CASSLYGTGESPLHF.

The chain links TRBV4-1 to TRBJ2-2; D not certain. Trimming took off 0 bases at V and 7 bases at J, with 9 bases between the two ends. CDR3 size: 14 residues. The V gene's germline CDR1 is MGHRA and CDR2 YSYEKL. The CDR3 coding sequence is TGCGCCAGCAGCCAAGATAACTCTGGCGGGGAGCTGTTTTTT. Translated, it gives CASSQDNSGGELFF.

The V and J genes are TRBV7-9 and TRBJ1-5; 8 nucleotides match TRBD1. The germline gives CDR1 SEHNR, CDR2 FQNEAQ (reference sequence). The junction had 4 bases not matched to a gene; V was cut back by 4 bases and J by 2 bases. This CDR3 has 15 amino acids. CDR3: CASSSLGQGNQPQHF. The CDR3 bases are TGTGCCAGCAGCTCGTTGGGACAGGGCAATCAGCCCCAGCATTTT.

The chain is built from TRBV27 and TRBJ1-1; D unresolved. Per germline, CDR1 MNHEY and CDR2 SMNVEV (reference sequence). V was trimmed by 7 bases and J by 0 bases, leaving 9 bases between them. CDR3 length: 13 amino acids. CDR3 loop: CASKQYMNTEAFF. In DNA form, the CDR3 reads TGTGCCAGCAAACAGTACATGAACACTGAAGCTTTCTTT.

The CDR3 is CTSSHKTGPGYTF. The CDR3 DNA follows: TGCACCAGCAGCCATAAGACAGGGCCCGGCTACACCTTC. The chain links TRBV1 to TRBJ1-2; the table assigns TRBD1, which was not confirmed against the DNA. TRBV1 is a recognized pseudogene. This CDR3 contains 13 residues.

J is TRBJ2-1 and V is TRBV4-3; D gene ambiguous. Germline CDR1 LGHNA, CDR2 YSLEER. The CDR3 has 15 residues. Trimming stripped 0 bases from V and 0 bases from J, with 6 bases between. The CDR3 here is CASSQDTSSYNEQFF. The CDR3 bases are TGCGCCAGCAGCCAAGACACCAGCTCCTACAATGAGCAGTTCTTC.

The chain recombines TRBV5-6 with TRBJ2-7, with D perhaps matching TRBD1 (7 bases). In germline, CDR1 is SGHDT, CDR2 YYEEEE. Trimming pared 2 bases from V and 5 bases from J, leaving 11 bases between. The CDR3 loop spans 13 amino acids. DNA of the CDR3: TGTGCCAGCAGCTTAGGCAGGGGGGACGAGCAGTACGTC. Translation gives CASSLGRGDEQYV.

The V and J genes are TRBV12-2 and TRBJ2-5; the D call TRBD2 from the table was never checked on the DNA. TRBV12-2 is given as a pseudogene. The CDR3 runs to 12 residues. CDR3 nucleotides: TGTGCAAGTCGTACTCCACAAGAGACCCAGTACTTC. Protein: CASRTPQETQYF.

V gene TRBV9 combines with J gene TRBJ2-7, with 9 bases that match TRBD1. The trim removed 1 base at V and 4 bases at J, leaving 6 bases unmatched. Germline lookup yields CDR1 SGDLS and CDR2 YYNGEE. This CDR3 is built from 15 residues. CDR3 bases: TGTGCCAGCAGCGTACGGGACAGGGCCGGATACGAGCAGTACGTC. It specifies CASSVRDRAGYEQYV.

CDR3 bases: TGCAGCGCCGAGGGACAGGGGGAGAACACTGAAGCTTTCTTT. Protein sequence: CSAEGQGENTEAFF. The genes are TRBV29-1 and TRBJ1-1; 11 nucleotides agree with TRBD1. CDR3 length equals 14 residues. Germline assignment: CDR1 SQVTM and CDR2 ANQGSEA. J lost 1 base, V lost 7 bases, and 5 bases had no gene match. Looking up the rest from reference TRBV29-1 and TRBJ1-1 gives the full variable domain: SAVISQKPSRDICQRGTSLTIQCQVDSQVTMMFWYRQQPGQSLTLIATANQGSEATYESGFVIDKFPISRPNLTFSTLTVSNMSPEDSSIYLCSAEGQGENTEAFFGQGTRLTVV.

V usage is TRBV9 and J usage is TRBJ2-7, with a tentative D call TRBD2 (6 bases). This CDR3 contains 15 residues. Germline values: CDR1 SGDLS, CDR2 YYNGEE. V was shortened by 4 bases and J by 3 bases, with 17 bases between the two germline ends. CDR3 region: CASSPRRDPDYEQYF. The CDR3 bases are TGTGCCAGCAGCCCGAGGAGGGACCCAGACTACGAGCAGTACTTC.

This chain uses TRBV29-1 with TRBJ1-2, with 7 positions matching TRBD1. V lost 7 bases and J lost 8; bases outside the gene matches: 16. There are 14 residues in the CDR3. Per the germline V gene, CDR1 is SQVTM and CDR2 is ANQGSEA. CDR3 coding DNA: TGCAGCGCCGAACGCGACAGGGCCTCTTACGGCTACACCTTC. Encoded protein: CSAERDRASYGYTF.

The V and J genes are TRBV18 and TRBJ1-2, with 8 bases that match TRBD1. Trimming removed 4 bases from V and 2 bases from J; junction bases left unmatched: 12. This CDR3 spans 17 amino acids. Germline V lookup: CDR1 KGHSH, CDR2 LQKENI. The CDR3 spells CASSRTGPAPMNYGYTF. The CDR3 bases are TGTGCCAGCTCACGGACAGGGCCCGCGCCGATGAACTATGGCTACACCTTC.

The rearrangement joins TRBV5-6 to TRBJ2-1, with 7 bases fitting TRBD2. The CDR3 runs 16 residues. V dropped 3 bases and J dropped 3; count of bases not matched to a gene: 9. CDR1 is SGHDT, CDR2 YYEEEE, per germline. This CDR3 is CASSSTAGGGYNEQFF. The CDR3 bases are TGTGCCAGCAGCTCAACGGCCGGCGGGGGCTACAATGAGCAGTTCTTC.

The V call is TRBV9, the J call TRBJ1-2, with D possibly TRBD1 on 6 matching bases. CDR1 is SGDLS and CDR2 is YYNGEE in the germline V gene. This CDR3 has 12 amino acids. The V end lost 5 bases, the J end lost 4 bases, and 9 bases lay between the germline ends. The CDR3 spells CASRGGAYGYTF. In nucleotides, the CDR3 is TGTGCCAGCAGGGGGGGGGCCTATGGCTACACCTTC.

J is TRBJ1-2 and V is TRBV20-1, with no clear D. Per the germline V gene, CDR1 is DFQATT and CDR2 is SNEGSKA (reference sequence). The CDR3 is made up of 11 amino acids. The ends were cut back, 5 bases at V and 6 bases at J, with 10 bases in the middle. CDR3 protein: CSAPEIDGYTF. The CDR3 DNA reads TGCAGTGCTCCCGAAATAGATGGCTACACCTTC.

The genes are TRBV6-1 and TRBJ2-7; D remains ambiguous. Trimming took 3 bases from V and 3 from J, leaving 18 bases between them. Germline V lookup: CDR1 MNHNS, CDR2 SASEGT. The CDR3 contains 16 residues. CDR3 residues: CASSDLSGFIVYEQYF. The DNA for the CDR3 is TGTGCCAGCAGTGATCTGTCAGGTTTTATCGTCTACGAGCAGTACTTC.

The gene calls are TRBV5-1 and TRBJ2-7, with TRBD2 matching over 9 bases. Germline V gene lookup returns CDR1 SGHRS and CDR2 YFSETQ. This CDR3 has 15 residues. J lost 4 bases, V lost 4 bases, and 9 bases had no gene match. Written as DNA, the CDR3 is TGCGCCAGCAGCCTTTCTAGCGGGGAGATTTACGAGCAGTACTTC. It translates to CASSLSSGEIYEQYF.

The rearrangement joins TRBV19 to TRBJ1-2; TRBD1 matches at 7 bases. Germline CDR1 reads LNHDA; CDR2 reads SQIVND (reference sequence). J was trimmed by 5 bases and V by 7 bases; bases with no gene match: 10. The CDR3 has 14 amino acids. CDR3 amino acids: CASTQGQQAYGYTF. For the CDR3, the DNA is TGTGCCAGTACCCAGGGACAGCAAGCGTATGGCTACACCTTC.